This entry features one T cell receptor (beta chain) sequence. The V gene's germline CDR1 is SGHKS and CDR2 YYEKEE (reference sequence). This CDR3 has 13 residues. The data were obtained in a study of monozygotic twins with inflammatory bowel disease. TCRdb re-called the 5' RACE reads, yielding one record per CDR3 amino acid sequence without DNA. The sample includes about 330,000 distinct CDR3 sequences. Source material: blood. This TCR was recovered from a human donor with ulcerative colitis or Crohn's disease, or a healthy co-twin of an affected twin (not recorded which). V gene TRBV5-5 combines with J gene TRBJ2-1; TCRdb picks TRBD1, but there is no DNA to check that call. The CDR3 protein is CASSLESLNEQFF.